This entry describes one T cell receptor (beta chain). What it recognizes is unknown. The sample comes from a study of T cell responses to AZD1222 COVID-19 vaccine. General study points: Repertoire sampling happened only post peak T cell response. Donors were largely white British and mainly female; clonal diversity was possibly underestimated. Regions 160-218 and 743-854 dominated among vaccine-associated CD4 TCRs spanning spike.

Produced via immunoSEQ multiplex PCR; TCRdb's table is partial and in-frame only. Here the sample spans some 99,000 clones, around 90% being singletons. V was clipped by 4 bases and J by 0 bases; unmatched bases: 3. Germline CDR1 SGHRS, CDR2 YFSETQ. The CDR3 loop spans 14 amino acids. This receptor was identified in an adult in good health. The sequencing here drew on peripheral blood, taken on day 0 of MenACWY control vaccination. The chain couples TRBV5-1 to TRBJ1-2; the match to TRBD1 covers 7 bases. CDR3 loop: CASSPQGSNYGYTF. Written as DNA, the CDR3 is TGCGCCAGCAGCCCACAGGGGTCTAACTATGGCTACACCTTC.